This T cell receptor (beta chain) came from a study of identical twins. As to this clonotype: Its matching antigen is unknown.

The germline CDR1 and CDR2 sequences are SGHAT and FQDESV (reference sequence). J lost 1 base, V lost 5 bases, and 9 bases had no gene match. The CDR3 covers 18 residues. Study-level findings and limits: It was cross-sectional statistical analysis, not following the same donors, that the conclusions relied on. Zero-insertion analyses were open to partial confounding by invariant MAIT and iNKT cells.

cDNA molecules carried unique molecular identifiers, and template switching added a universal primer site. TCRdb reprocessed the 5' RACE reads with MiXCR, giving one entry per CDR3 protein. The sample includes 750,000 to 950,000 distinct CDR3 sequences, about 12% of them seen just once. These records were also assigned to another study, of yellow fever vaccine responses in identical twins. That source adds: Vaccine T cell responses of twins reportedly seemed partly convergent and partly personalized.

The sample was PBMCs. V gene TRBV11-1 combines with J gene TRBJ2-6; 9 bases line up with TRBD1. The TCR originated in a woman aged 18-30 years in good health. The CDR3 nucleotides read TGTGCCAGCAGCCACAAGGGACAGGGCTTTTCTGGGGCCAACGTCCTGACTTTC. Translated: CASSHKGQGFSGANVLTF. The whole variable domain, remainder taken from reference TRBV11-1 and TRBJ2-6, is EAEVAQSPRYKITEKSQAVAFWCDPISGHATLYWYRQILGQGPELLVQFQDESVVDDSQLPKDRFSAERLKGVDSTLKIQPAELGDSAMYLCASSHKGQGFSGANVLTFGAGSRLTVL.